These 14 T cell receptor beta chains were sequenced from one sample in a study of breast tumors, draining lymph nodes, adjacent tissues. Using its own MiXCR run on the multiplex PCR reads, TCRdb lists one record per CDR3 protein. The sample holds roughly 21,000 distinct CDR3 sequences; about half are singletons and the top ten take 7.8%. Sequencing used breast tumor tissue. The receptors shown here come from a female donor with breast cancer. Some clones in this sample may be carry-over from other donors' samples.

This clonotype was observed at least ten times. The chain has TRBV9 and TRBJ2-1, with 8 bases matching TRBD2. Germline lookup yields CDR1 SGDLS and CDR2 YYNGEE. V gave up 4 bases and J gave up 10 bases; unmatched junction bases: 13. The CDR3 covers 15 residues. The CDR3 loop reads CASSPTESGSREQFF. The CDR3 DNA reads TGTGCCAGCAGCCCCACGGAGAGCGGGAGTCGGGAGCAGTTCTTC. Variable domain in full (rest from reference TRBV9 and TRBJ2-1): DSGVTQTPKHLITATGQRVTLRCSPRSGDLSVYWYQQSLDQGLQFLIQYYNGEERAKGNILERFSAQQFPDLHSELNLSSLELGDSALYFCASSPTESGSREQFFGPGTRLTVL.

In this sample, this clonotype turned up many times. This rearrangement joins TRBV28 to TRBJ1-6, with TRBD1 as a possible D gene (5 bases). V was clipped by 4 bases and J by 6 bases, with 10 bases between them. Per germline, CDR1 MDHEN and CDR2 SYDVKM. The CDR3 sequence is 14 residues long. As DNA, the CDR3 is TGTGCCAGCAGTTACACCGGGACTAATTCACCCCTCCACTTT. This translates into CASSYTGTNSPLHF.

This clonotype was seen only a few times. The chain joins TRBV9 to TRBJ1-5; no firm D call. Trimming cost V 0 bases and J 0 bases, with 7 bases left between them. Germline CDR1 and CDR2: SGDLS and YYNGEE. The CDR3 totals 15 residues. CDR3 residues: CASSVGGNSNQPQHF. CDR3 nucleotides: TGTGCCAGCAGCGTAGGGGGTAATAGCAATCAGCCCCAGCATTTT.

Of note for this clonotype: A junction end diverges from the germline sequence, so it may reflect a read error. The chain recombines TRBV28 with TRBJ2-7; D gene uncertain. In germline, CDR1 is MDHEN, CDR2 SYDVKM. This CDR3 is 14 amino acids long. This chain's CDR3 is CASSLSPAGYEQRF. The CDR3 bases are TGTGCCAGCAGTTTGAGCCCCGCCGGCTACGAGCAGCGCTTC.

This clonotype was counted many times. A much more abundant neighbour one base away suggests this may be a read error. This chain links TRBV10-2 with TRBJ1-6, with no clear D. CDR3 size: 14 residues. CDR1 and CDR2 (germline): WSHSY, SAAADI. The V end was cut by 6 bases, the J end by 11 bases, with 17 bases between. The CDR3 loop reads CASRIEGWNPPLHF. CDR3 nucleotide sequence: TGCGCCAGCAGAATCGAGGGCTGGAATCCACCCCTCCACTTT.

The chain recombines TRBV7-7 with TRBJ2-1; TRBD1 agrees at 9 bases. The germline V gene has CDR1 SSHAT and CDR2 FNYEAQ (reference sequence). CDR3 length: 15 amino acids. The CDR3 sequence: CAGQDRGSSYNEQFF. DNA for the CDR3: TGTGCTGGACAGGACAGGGGAAGCTCCTACAATGAGCAGTTCTTC.

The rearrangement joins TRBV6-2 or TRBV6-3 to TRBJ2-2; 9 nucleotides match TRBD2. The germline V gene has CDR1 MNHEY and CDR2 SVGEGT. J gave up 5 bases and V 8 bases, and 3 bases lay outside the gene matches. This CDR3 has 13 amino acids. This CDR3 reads CASRLAGTGELFF. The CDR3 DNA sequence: TGTGCCAGCCGCCTAGCGGGAACCGGGGAGCTGTTTTTT.

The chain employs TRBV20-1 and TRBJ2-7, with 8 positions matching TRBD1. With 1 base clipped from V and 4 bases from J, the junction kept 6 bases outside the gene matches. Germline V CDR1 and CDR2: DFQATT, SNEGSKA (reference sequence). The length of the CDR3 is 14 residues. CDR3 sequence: CSARVRQGAYEQYF. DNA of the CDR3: TGCAGTGCTAGAGTGAGGCAGGGGGCGTACGAGCAGTACTTC.

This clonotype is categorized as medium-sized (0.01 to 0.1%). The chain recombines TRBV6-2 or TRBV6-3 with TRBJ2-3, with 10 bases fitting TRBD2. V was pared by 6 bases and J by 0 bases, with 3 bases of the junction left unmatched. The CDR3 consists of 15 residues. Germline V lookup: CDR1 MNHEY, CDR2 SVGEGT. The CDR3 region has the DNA TGTGCCAGCAGCGCGACTAGCGGGAGCACAGATACGCAGTATTTT. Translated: CASSATSGSTDTQYF.

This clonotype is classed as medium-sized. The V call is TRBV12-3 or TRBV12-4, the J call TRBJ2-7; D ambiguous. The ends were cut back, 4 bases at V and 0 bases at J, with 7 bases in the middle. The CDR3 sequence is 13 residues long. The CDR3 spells CASSWAPSYEQYF. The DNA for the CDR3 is TGTGCCAGCAGTTGGGCCCCCTCCTACGAGCAGTACTTC.

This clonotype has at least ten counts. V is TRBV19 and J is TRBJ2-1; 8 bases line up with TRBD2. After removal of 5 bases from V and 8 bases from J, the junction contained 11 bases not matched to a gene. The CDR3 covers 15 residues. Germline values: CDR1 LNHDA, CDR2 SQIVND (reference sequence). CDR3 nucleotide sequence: TGTGCCAGTAGTGCCTCCGGGACTAGAGGTGATGAGCAGTTCTTC. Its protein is CASSASGTRGDEQFF.

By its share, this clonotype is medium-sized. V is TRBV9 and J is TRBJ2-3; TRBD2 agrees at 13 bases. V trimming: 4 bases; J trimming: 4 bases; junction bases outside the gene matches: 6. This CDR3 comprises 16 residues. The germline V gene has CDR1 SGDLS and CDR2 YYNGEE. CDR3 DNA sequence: TGTGCCAGCAGCTTCACTAGCGGGAGGGCAGCAGATACGCAGTATTTT. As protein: CASSFTSGRAADTQYF.

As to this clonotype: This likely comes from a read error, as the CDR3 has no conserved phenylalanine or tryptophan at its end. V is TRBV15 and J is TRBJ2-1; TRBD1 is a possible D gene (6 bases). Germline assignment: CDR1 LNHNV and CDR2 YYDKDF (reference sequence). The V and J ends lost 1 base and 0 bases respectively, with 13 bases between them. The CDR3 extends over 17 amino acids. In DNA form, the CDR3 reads TGTGCCACCAGCAGAGGTCGGACAGACAACTCCTACAATGAGCAGTTCCTC. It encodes CATSRGRTDNSYNEQFL.

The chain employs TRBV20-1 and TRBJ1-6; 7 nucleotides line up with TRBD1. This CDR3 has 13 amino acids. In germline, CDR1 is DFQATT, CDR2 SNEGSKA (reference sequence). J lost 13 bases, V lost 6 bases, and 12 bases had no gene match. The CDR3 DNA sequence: TGCAGTGCAACCGGGACAGTAGCTAACCCCCTCCACTTT. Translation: CSATGTVANPLHF.